A single sample gave rise to the 21 T cell receptor beta chains below, sequenced in a study of cytomegalovirus exposure and HLA in healthy donors. The PCR employed 60 Vbeta primers together with 13 Jbeta primers. Sequenced by immunoSEQ multiplex PCR; TCRdb stores in-frame clones only, minus some. In the table there are more than 85,000 clones, 86% of which are singletons. Material for sequencing was PBMCs. The receptors were sampled from a man aged 35 to 55 in good health and CMV-seronegative.

In DNA, the CDR3 is TGTGCCAGCAGCCAACTGGAGGGACCTAATGAAAAACTGTTTTTT. Translation gives CASSQLEGPNEKLFF. The chain is built from TRBV4-2 and TRBJ1-4, with D tentatively TRBD1 (5 bases). The germline V gene encodes CDR1 LGHNA and CDR2 YNFKEQ. The CDR3 totals 15 residues. Trimming removed 2 bases from V and 3 bases from J, with 10 bases in between.

V gene TRBV6-5 combines with J gene TRBJ2-5, with D possibly TRBD1 on 6 matching bases. Germline V gene data show CDR1 as MNHEY and CDR2 as SVGAGI. V was trimmed by 7 bases and J by 4 bases, leaving 16 bases between them. This CDR3 spans 14 amino acids. Written as DNA, the CDR3 is TGTGCCAGCAAGGAGTATGGGGGCCCAGAGACCCAGTACTTC. Its translation: CASKEYGGPETQYF.

The chain joins TRBV5-1 to TRBJ1-5; maybe TRBD1 (5 bases). V shed 1 base and J shed 7 bases, with 12 bases lying between them. This CDR3 has 14 residues. The V gene's germline CDR1 is SGHRS and CDR2 YFSETQ. The CDR3, as DNA: TGCGCCAGCAGCTTGAGCGGGGGTGGCCAGCCCCAGCATTTT. It is translated as CASSLSGGGQPQHF.

This clone has just one count. V usage is TRBV9 and J usage is TRBJ2-7; D is possibly TRBD2 (6 bases). Trimming shortened V by 5 bases and J by 4 bases, and 16 bases separated the two germline ends. Per the germline V gene, CDR1 is SGDLS and CDR2 is YYNGEE. This CDR3 has 14 amino acids. CDR3 DNA sequence: TGTGCCAGCAGTATGGGGGGTTGGGGGTACGAGCAGTACTTC. Amino acid sequence: CASSMGGWGYEQYF.

This sequence joins TRBV6-1 and TRBJ2-7; the match to TRBD1 covers 7 bases. Trimming at V came to 9 bases and at J to 0 bases, leaving 5 bases not matched to a gene. Per the germline V gene, CDR1 is MNHNS and CDR2 is SASEGT. This CDR3 has 13 residues. Here the CDR3 reads CASGQEYSYEQYF. The CDR3 DNA reads TGTGCCAGTGGACAGGAATACTCCTACGAGCAGTACTTC.

The V and J genes are TRBV10-3 and TRBJ2-7; 7 nucleotides align to TRBD1. Trimming cost V 4 bases and J 3 bases; bases outside gene matches: 9. The CDR3 contains 15 residues. CDR1 ENHRY and CDR2 SYGVKD come from the germline V gene. This CDR3 reads CAISGGQVGSYEQYF. DNA for the CDR3: TGTGCCATCAGTGGTGGACAGGTGGGGAGCTACGAGCAGTACTTC.

V usage is TRBV28 and J usage is TRBJ1-1, with 11 bases lining up with TRBD1. The V and J ends lost 6 bases and 5 bases, in that order; junction bases with no gene match: 8. From germline, CDR1 is MDHEN and CDR2 SYDVKM. The CDR3 length is 15 residues. CDR3 sequence reads: CASRAPGQGVTEAFF. Written as DNA, the CDR3 is TGTGCCAGCAGAGCTCCGGGACAGGGGGTAACTGAAGCTTTCTTT.

V gene TRBV6-5 combines with J gene TRBJ1-1; the match to TRBD1 covers 7 bases. The trim removed 6 bases at V and 5 bases at J, leaving 9 bases unmatched. This CDR3 spans 14 amino acids. Germline assignment: CDR1 MNHEY and CDR2 SVGAGI. The CDR3 bases are TGTGCCAGCAGCTCTGGACAGGTGGGAACTGAAGCTTTCTTT. It codes for CASSSGQVGTEAFF.

The chain is built from TRBV6-5 and TRBJ2-1; 8 nucleotides agree with TRBD2. Germline V lookup: CDR1 MNHEY, CDR2 SVGAGI. CDR3 length: 14 amino acids. V was pared by 5 bases and J by 7 bases, with 7 bases of the junction left unmatched. Written as DNA, the CDR3 is TGTGCCAGCAGTCCCGGGACTAGAAGGAATGAGCAGTTCTTC. This codes for CASSPGTRRNEQFF.

V is TRBV5-6 and J is TRBJ1-5; 9 bases match TRBD1. CDR3 size: 16 residues. Germline V lookup: CDR1 SGHDT, CDR2 YYEEEE. The junction had 7 bases not matched to a gene; V was cut back by 0 bases and J by 6 bases. CDR3 protein: CASSLGQGGAVQPQHF. CDR3 sequence (DNA): TGTGCCAGCAGCTTGGGACAGGGGGGAGCTGTTCAGCCCCAGCATTTT.

This chain joins TRBV19 and TRBJ1-5, with 8 bases aligning to TRBD1. The ends lost 6 bases at V and 6 bases at J; junction bases unmatched: 7. Germline V lookup: CDR1 LNHDA, CDR2 SQIVND (reference sequence). The CDR3 consists of 14 residues. CDR3: CASSQGAGSQPQHF. CDR3 nucleotide sequence: TGTGCCAGTAGCCAGGGGGCGGGTAGTCAGCCCCAGCATTTT. Using reference TRBV19 and TRBJ1-5 for the parts outside the CDR3, the full variable domain is DGGITQSPKYLFRKEGQNVTLSCEQNLNHDAMYWYRQDPGQGLRLIYYSQIVNDFQKGDIAEGYSVSREKKESFPLTVTSAQKNPTAFYLCASSQGAGSQPQHFGDGTRLSIL.

This chain connects TRBV5-6 to TRBJ2-7, with D maybe TRBD1 (5 bases). V shed 0 bases and J shed 3 bases, with 16 bases lying between them. The CDR3 spans 16 residues. Per germline, CDR1 SGHDT and CDR2 YYEEEE. CDR3 protein: CASSLEGQALFYEQYF. CDR3 bases: TGTGCCAGCAGCTTGGAGGGGCAGGCACTCTTCTACGAGCAGTACTTC.

The chain recombines TRBV7-9 with TRBJ2-7; 9 bases match TRBD1. The CDR3 is 14 amino acids. The germline CDR1 and CDR2 sequences are SEHNR and FQNEAQ (reference sequence). After removal of 5 bases from V and 3 bases from J, the junction contained 5 bases not matched to a gene. CDR3 bases: TGTGCCAGCAGCAGCCGGGACAGGGACTACGAGCAGTACTTC. Translated: CASSSRDRDYEQYF.

The chain is built from TRBV21-1 and TRBJ1-1. TRBV21-1 is described as a pseudogene. This CDR3 region has 16 residues. The CDR3 region is CASSKEKGVYDTEAFF. Here the CDR3 DNA reads TGTGCCAGCAGCAAAGAAAAGGGAGTATATGACACTGAAGCTTTCTTT.

V and J are TRBV6-5 and TRBJ2-7; D possibly corresponds to TRBD2 (7 bases). Trimming took off 0 bases at V and 4 bases at J, with 16 bases between the two ends. Germline V gene sequence: CDR1 MNHEY, CDR2 SVGAGI. CDR3 length equals 16 residues. The CDR3, as DNA: TGTGCCAGCAGTTACTCGACAGGCGGGGGAGGGTACGAGCAGTACTTC. This sequence encodes CASSYSTGGGGYEQYF.

The chain is built from TRBV7-2 and TRBJ2-7; D is unclear. Germline CDR1 is SGHTA and CDR2 is FQGNSA. The CDR3 is 14 amino acids. V was cut by 2 bases and J by 4 bases, with 12 bases left in between. Written as DNA, the CDR3 is TGTGCCAGCAGCTTAAGCCCGATCTTTTACGAGCAGTACTTC. This encodes CASSLSPIFYEQYF.

The V gene is TRBV5-1, the J gene TRBJ1-6; 9 bases align to TRBD1. This CDR3 comprises 15 residues. Germline CDR1 reads SGHRS; CDR2 reads YFSETQ. V was clipped by 4 bases and J by 10 bases; unmatched bases: 9. CDR3 region: CASSQNTGGGSPLHF. The CDR3 DNA reads as TGCGCCAGCAGCCAAAACACAGGGGGCGGCTCACCCCTCCACTTT.

The gene calls are TRBV11-2 and TRBJ2-1; 14 bases are a match to TRBD2. Germline CDR1 and CDR2: SGHAT and FQNNGV. J lost 0 bases, V lost 4 bases, and 8 bases had no gene match. This CDR3 is 19 amino acids long. CDR3 sequence reads: CASSSRTSGGLSSYNEQFF. CDR3 sequence (DNA): TGTGCCAGCAGCTCCCGGACTAGCGGGGGGTTGAGCTCCTACAATGAGCAGTTCTTC.

The rearrangement uses TRBV6-5 and TRBJ2-5, with 9 bases lining up with TRBD2. Germline V CDR1 and CDR2: MNHEY, SVGAGI. The CDR3 sequence is 14 residues long. Trimming removed 2 bases from V and 7 bases from J; junction bases left unmatched: 5. The CDR3 here is CASSYAGGIGTQYF. In DNA, the CDR3 is TGTGCCAGCAGTTACGCGGGGGGGATAGGGACCCAGTACTTC.

V gene TRBV5-1 combines with J gene TRBJ1-2, with 8 bases that match TRBD1. V lost 5 bases to trimming and J lost 8 bases; unmatched junction nucleotides: 14. CDR3 length equals 15 residues. The germline V gene has CDR1 SGHRS and CDR2 YFSETQ. The CDR3 DNA reads as TGCGCCAGCAGATTGAACCCGGGACAGGCAGAGGGCTACACCTTC. Amino acids: CASRLNPGQAEGYTF.

This chain connects TRBV7-2 to TRBJ1-5; D is possibly TRBD1 (6 bases). Trimming left V 1 base short and J 0 bases short, with 13 bases between. There are 17 residues in the CDR3. Germline CDR1 SGHTA, CDR2 FQGNSA. CDR3 protein: CASSLGQGPYSNQPQHF. The CDR3 nucleotides are TGTGCCAGCAGCTTAGGGCAGGGGCCTTATAGCAATCAGCCCCAGCATTTT.